This TCR beta chain comes out of a study of cytomegalovirus exposure and HLA in healthy donors. Study summary: Roughly 80 million unique TCRs from HLA-typed donors made up an early data release.

Germline V gene lookup returns CDR1 KGHSH and CDR2 LQKENI. Trimming took 2 bases from V and 2 from J, leaving 10 bases between them. The CDR3 is 15 residues long. Both 60 Vbeta primers and 13 Jbeta primers went into the PCR. Method: immunoSEQ multiplex PCR; TCRdb's copy keeps in-frame clones and lacks some. The sample shows approximately 220,000 clones, approximately 80% of them seen only once. The receptor was derived from a boy aged 2 to 9 in good health and CMV-seronegative. The source material was PBMCs. The chain couples TRBV18 to TRBJ1-3, with D maybe TRBD1 (5 bases). CDR3 DNA: TGTGCCAGCTCACCAGGAAAAGGGGCTGGAAACACCATATATTTT. Its translation: CASSPGKGAGNTIYF.